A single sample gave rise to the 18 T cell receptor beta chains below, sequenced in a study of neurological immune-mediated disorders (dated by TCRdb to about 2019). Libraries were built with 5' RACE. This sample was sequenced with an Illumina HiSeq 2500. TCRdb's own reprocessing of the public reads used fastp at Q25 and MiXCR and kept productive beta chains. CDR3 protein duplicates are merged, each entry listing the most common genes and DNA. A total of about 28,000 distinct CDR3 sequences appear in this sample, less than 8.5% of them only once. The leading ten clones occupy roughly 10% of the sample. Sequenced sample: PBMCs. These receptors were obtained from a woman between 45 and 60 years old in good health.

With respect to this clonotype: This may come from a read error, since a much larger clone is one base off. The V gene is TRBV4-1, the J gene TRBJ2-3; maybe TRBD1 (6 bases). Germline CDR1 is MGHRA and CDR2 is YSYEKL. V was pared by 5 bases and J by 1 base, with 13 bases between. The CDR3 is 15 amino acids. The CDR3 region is CASSKVSGGTDTQYF. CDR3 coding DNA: TGCGCCAGCAGCAAAGTATCAGGGGGCACAGATACGCAGTATTTT.

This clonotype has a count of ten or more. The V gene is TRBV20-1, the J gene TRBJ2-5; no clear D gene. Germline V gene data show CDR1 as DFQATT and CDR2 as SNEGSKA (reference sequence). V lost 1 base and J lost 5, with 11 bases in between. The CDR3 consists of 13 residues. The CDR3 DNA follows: TGCAGTGCTAGAGTAAAGGCGTTGGAGACCCAGTACTTC. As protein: CSARVKALETQYF.

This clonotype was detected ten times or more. The CDR3 region has the DNA TGTGCCAGCAGTCCCATCGGACAGGGAGGTGGCTACACCTTC. It translates to CASSPIGQGGGYTF. The chain couples TRBV27 to TRBJ1-2; 8 nucleotides agree with TRBD1. V lost 5 bases, J lost 7 bases, and 9 bases stayed unmatched. This CDR3 is 14 amino acids long. Germline V lookup: CDR1 MNHEY, CDR2 SMNVEV (reference sequence).

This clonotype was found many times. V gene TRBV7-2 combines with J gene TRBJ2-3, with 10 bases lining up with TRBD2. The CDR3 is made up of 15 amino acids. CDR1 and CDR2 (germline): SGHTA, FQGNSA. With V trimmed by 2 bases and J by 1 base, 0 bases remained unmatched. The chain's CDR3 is CASSLTSGGTDTQYF. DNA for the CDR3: TGTGCCAGCAGCTTAACTAGCGGGGGCACAGATACGCAGTATTTT.

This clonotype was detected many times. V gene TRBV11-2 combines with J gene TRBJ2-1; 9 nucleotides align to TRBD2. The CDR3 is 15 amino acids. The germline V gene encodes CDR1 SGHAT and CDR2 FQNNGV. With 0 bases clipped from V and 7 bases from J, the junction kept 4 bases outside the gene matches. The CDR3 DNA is TGTGCCAGCAGCTTAGATCCTAGCGGGGTGAATGAGCAGTTCTTC. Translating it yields CASSLDPSGVNEQFF.

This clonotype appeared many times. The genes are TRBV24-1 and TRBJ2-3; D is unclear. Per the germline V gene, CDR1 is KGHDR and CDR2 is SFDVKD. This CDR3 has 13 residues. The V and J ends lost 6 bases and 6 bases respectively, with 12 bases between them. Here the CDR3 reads CATSLPGLDTQYF. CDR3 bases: TGTGCCACCAGTTTACCGGGTCTGGATACGCAGTATTTT.

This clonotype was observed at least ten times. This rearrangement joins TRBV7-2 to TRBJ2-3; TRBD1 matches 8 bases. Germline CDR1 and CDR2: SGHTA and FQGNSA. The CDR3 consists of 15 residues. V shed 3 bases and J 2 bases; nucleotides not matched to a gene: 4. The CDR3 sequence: CASSFRTGLTDTQYF. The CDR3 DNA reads TGTGCCAGCAGCTTCAGGACAGGGCTCACAGATACGCAGTATTTT. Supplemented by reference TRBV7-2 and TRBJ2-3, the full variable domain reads GAGVSQSPSNKVTEKGKDVELRCDPISGHTALYWYRQSLGQGLEFLIYFQGNSAPDKSGLPSDRFSAERTGGSVSTLTIQRTQQEDSAVYLCASSFRTGLTDTQYFGPGTRLTVL.

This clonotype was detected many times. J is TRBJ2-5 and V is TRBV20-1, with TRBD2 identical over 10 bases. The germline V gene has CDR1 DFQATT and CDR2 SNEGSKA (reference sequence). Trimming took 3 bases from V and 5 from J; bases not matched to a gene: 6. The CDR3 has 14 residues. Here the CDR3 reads CSASPLAGVETQYF. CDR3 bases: TGCAGTGCTAGCCCCCTAGCGGGAGTTGAGACCCAGTACTTC.

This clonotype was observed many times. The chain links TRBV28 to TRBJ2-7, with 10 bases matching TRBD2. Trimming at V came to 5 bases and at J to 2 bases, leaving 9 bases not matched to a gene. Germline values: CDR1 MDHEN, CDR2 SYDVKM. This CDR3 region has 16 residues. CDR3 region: CASSPPPGTSAYEQYF. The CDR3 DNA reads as TGTGCCAGCAGTCCCCCCCCCGGGACTAGCGCCTACGAGCAGTACTTC.

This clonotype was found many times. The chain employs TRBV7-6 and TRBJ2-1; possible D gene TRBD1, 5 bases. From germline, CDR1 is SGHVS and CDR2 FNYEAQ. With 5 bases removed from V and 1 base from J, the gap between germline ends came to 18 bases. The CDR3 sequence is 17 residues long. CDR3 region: CASSPPSGRVSYNEQFF. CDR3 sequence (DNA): TGTGCCAGCAGCCCCCCATCCGGCAGGGTGTCCTACAATGAGCAGTTCTTC.

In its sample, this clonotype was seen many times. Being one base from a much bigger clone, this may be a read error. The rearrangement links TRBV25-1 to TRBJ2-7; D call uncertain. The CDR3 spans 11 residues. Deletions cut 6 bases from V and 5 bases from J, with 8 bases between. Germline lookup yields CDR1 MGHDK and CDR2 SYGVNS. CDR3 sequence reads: CASSQSNEQYF. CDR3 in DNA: TGTGCCAGCAGCCAGTCCAACGAGCAGTACTTC.

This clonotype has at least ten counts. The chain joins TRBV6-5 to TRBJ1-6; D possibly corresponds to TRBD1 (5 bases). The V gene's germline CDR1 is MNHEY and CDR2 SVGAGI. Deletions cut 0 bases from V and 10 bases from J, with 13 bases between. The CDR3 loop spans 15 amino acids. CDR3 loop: CASSYSGGLQSPLHF. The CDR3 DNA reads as TGTGCCAGCAGTTACTCGGGGGGTTTACAATCACCCCTCCACTTT.

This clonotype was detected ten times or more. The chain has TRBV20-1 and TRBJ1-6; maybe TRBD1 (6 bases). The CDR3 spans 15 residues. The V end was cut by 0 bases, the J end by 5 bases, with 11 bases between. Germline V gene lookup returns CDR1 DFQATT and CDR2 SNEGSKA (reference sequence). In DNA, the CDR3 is TGCAGTGCTAGAGAGACGGGGACACATAATTCACCCCTCCACTTT. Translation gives CSARETGTHNSPLHF.

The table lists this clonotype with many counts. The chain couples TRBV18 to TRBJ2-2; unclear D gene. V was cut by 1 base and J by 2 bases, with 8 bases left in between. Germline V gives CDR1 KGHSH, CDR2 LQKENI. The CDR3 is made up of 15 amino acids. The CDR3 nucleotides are TGTGCCAGCTCACCACGAAGGGCCAACACCGGGGAGCTGTTTTTT. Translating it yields CASSPRRANTGELFF.

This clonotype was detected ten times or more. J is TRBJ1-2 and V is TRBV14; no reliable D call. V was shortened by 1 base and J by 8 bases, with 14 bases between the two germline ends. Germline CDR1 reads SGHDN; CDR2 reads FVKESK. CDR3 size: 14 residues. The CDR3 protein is CASSQAGVPYGYTF. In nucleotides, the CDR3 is TGTGCCAGCAGCCAAGCCGGGGTCCCCTACGGCTACACCTTC.

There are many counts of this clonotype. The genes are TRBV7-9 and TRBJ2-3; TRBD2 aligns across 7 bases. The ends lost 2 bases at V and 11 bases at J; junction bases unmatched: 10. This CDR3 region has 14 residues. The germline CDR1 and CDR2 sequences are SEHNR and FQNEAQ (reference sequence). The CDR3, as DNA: TGTGCCAGCAGCTTAAGCGGGACCCGGGGTTGGCAGTATTTT. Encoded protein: CASSLSGTRGWQYF.

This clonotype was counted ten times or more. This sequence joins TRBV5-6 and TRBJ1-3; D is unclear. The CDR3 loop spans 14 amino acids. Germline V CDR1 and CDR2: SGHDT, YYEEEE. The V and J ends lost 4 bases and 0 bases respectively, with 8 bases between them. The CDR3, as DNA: TGTGCCAGCAGCCCGGACGTCTCTGGAAACACCATATATTTT. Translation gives CASSPDVSGNTIYF.

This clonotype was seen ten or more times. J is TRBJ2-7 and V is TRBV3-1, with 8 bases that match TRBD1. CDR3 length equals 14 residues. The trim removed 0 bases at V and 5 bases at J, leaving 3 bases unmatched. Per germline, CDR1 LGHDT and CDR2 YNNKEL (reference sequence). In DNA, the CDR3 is TGTGCCAGCAGCCAAGATGCAGGGGGCCACGAGCAGTACTTC. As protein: CASSQDAGGHEQYF.